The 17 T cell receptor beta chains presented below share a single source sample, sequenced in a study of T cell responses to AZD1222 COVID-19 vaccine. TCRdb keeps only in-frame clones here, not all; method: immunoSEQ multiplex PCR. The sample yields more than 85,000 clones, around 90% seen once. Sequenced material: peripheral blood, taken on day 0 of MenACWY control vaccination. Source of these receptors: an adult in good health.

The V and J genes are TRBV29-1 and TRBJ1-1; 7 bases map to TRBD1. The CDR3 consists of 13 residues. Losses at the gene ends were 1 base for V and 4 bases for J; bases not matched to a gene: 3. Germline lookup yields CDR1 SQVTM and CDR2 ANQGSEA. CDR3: CSVEGQGGTEAFF. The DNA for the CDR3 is TGCAGCGTTGAAGGTCAGGGGGGCACTGAAGCTTTCTTT.

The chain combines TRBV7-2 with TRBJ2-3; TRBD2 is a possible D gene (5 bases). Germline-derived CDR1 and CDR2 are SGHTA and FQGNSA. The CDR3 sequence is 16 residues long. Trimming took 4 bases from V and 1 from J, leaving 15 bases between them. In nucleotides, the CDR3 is TGTGCCAGCAGCTCCGCCGTGAGCGGTGGCACAGATACGCAGTATTTT. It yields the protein CASSSAVSGGTDTQYF.

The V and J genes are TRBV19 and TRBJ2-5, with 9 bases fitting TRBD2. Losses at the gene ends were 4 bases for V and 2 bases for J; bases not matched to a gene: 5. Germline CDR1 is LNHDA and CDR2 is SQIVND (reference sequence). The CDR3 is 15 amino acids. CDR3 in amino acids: CASSNPAGGQETQYF. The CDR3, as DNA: TGTGCCAGTAGTAATCCAGCGGGGGGACAAGAGACCCAGTACTTC. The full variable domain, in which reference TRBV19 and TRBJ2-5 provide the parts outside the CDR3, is DGGITQSPKYLFRKEGQNVTLSCEQNLNHDAMYWYRQDPGQGLRLIYYSQIVNDFQKGDIAEGYSVSREKKESFPLTVTSAQKNPTAFYLCASSNPAGGQETQYFGPGTRLLVL.

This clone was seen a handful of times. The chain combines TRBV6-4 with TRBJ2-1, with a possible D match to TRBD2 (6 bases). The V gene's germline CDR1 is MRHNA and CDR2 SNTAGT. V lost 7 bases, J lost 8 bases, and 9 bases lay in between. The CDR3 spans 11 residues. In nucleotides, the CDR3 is TGTGCCAGCAACCGACTAGATGAGCAGTTCTTC. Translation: CASNRLDEQFF.

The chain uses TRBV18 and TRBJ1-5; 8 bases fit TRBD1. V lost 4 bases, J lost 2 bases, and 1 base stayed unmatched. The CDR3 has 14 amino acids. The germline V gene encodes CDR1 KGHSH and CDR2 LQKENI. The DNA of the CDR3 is TGTGCCAGCTCACAGGACAGGGGCAATCAGCCCCAGCATTTT. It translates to CASSQDRGNQPQHF.

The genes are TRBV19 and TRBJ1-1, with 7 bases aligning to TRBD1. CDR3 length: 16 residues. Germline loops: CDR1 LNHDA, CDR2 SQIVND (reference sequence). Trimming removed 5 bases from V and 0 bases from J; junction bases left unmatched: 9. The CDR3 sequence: CASSEVTGWMNTEAFF. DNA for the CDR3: TGTGCCAGTAGTGAGGTGACAGGGTGGATGAACACTGAAGCTTTCTTT.

The CDR3 spells CASRGVSSGNTIYF. Here the CDR3 DNA reads TGTGCCAGCAGAGGGGTGAGCTCTGGAAACACCATATATTTT. The rearrangement links TRBV9 to TRBJ1-3; D might be TRBD1 (5 bases). V was pared by 5 bases and J by 0 bases, with 9 bases between. The CDR3 covers 14 residues. Germline CDR1 is SGDLS and CDR2 is YYNGEE.

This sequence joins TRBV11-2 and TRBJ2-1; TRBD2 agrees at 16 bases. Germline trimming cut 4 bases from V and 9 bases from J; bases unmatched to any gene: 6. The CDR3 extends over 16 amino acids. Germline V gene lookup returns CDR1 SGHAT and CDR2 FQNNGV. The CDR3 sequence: CASSSGTSGGGSEQFF. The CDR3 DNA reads TGTGCCAGCAGCTCCGGGACTAGCGGGGGGGGCAGTGAGCAGTTCTTC.

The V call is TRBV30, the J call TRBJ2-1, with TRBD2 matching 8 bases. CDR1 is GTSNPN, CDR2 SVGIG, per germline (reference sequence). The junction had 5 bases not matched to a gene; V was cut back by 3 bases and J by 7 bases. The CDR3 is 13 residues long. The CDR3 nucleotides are TGTGCCTGGAGCGGCGGGGGGAAAAATGAGCAGTTCTTC. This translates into CAWSGGGKNEQFF.

The CDR3 here is CASIPDPSTDTQYF. The CDR3 DNA reads as TGCGCCAGCATCCCTGATCCTAGCACAGATACGCAGTATTTT. The chain couples TRBV5-1 to TRBJ2-3; no reliable D call. The germline V gene encodes CDR1 SGHRS and CDR2 YFSETQ. The germline V and J ends were trimmed by 6 bases and 0 bases, with 11 bases remaining between them. CDR3 length: 14 amino acids.

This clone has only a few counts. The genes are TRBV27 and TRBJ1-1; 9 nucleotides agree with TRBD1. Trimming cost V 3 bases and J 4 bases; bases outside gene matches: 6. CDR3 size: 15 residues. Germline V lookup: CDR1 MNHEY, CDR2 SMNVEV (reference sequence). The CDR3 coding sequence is TGTGCCAGCAGTTTGGGGGGGACAGGGCGCACTGAAGCTTTCTTT. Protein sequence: CASSLGGTGRTEAFF.

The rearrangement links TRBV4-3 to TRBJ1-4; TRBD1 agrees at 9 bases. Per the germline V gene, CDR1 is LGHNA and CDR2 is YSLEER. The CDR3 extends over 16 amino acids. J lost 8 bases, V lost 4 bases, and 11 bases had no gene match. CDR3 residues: CASSLENRGRREKLFF. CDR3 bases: TGCGCCAGCAGCCTAGAAAACAGGGGGCGTCGGGAAAAACTGTTTTTT.

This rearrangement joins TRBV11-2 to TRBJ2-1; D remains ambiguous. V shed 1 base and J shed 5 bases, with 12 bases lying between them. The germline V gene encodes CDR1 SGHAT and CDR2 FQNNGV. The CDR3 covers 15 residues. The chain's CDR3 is CASSLGYRAHNEQFF. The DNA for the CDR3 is TGTGCCAGCAGCTTAGGGTACCGGGCCCACAATGAGCAGTTCTTC.

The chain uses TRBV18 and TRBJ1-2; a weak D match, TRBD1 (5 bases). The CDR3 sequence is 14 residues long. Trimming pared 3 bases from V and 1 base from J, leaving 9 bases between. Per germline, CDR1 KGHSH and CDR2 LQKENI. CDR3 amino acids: CASSPGGDNYGYTF. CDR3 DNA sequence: TGTGCCAGCTCACCGGGGGGTGATAACTATGGCTACACCTTC.

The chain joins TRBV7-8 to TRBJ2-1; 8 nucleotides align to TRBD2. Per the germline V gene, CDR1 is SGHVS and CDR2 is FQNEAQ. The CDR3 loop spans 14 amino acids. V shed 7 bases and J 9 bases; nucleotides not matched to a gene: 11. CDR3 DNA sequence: TGTGCCAGCACCGGGAGGGTGTCGTCCGGTGAGCAGTTCTTC. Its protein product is CASTGRVSSGEQFF.

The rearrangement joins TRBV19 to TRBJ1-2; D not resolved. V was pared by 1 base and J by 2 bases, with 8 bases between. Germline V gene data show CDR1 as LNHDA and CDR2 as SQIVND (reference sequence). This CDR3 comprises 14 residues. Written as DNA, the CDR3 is TGTGCCAGTAGTATAGGGAGGGAGAACTATGGCTACACCTTC. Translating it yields CASSIGRENYGYTF.

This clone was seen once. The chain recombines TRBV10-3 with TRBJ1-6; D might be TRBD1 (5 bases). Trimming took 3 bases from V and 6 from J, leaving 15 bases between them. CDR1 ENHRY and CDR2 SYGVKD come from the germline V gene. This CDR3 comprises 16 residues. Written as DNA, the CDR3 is TGTGCCATCAGTGAAAGAGGGACGGTTACTAATTCACCCCTCCACTTT. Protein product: CAISERGTVTNSPLHF.